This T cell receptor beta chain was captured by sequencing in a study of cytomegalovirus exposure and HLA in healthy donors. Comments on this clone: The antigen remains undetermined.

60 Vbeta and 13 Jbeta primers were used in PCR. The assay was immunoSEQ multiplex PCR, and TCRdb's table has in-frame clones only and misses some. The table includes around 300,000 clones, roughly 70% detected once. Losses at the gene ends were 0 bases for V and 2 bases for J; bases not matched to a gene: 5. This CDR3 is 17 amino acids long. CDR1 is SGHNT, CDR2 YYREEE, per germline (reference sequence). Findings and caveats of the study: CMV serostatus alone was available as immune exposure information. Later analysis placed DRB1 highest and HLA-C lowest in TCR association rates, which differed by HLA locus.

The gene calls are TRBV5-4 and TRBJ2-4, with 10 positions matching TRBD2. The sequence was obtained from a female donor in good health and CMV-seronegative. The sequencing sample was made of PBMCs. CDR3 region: CASSLGVSGRTKNIQYF. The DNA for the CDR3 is TGTGCCAGCAGCTTGGGGGTTAGCGGGAGGACCAAAAACATTCAGTACTTC.